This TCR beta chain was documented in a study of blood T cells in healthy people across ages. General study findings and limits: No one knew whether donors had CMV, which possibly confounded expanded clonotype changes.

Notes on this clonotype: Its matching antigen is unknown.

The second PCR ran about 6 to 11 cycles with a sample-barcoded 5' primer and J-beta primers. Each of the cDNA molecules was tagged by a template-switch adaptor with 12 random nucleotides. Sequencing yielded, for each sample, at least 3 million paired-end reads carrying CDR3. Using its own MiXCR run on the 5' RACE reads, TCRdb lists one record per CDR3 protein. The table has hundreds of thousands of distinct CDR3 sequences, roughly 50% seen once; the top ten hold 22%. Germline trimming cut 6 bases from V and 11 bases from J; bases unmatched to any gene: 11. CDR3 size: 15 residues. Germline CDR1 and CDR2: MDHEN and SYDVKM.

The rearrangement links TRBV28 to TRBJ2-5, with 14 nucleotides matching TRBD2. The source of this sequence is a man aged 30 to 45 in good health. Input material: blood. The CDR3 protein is CASSPGGLAGEEQYF. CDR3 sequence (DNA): TGTGCCAGCAGCCCAGGGGGACTAGCGGGAGAGGAGCAGTACTTC.